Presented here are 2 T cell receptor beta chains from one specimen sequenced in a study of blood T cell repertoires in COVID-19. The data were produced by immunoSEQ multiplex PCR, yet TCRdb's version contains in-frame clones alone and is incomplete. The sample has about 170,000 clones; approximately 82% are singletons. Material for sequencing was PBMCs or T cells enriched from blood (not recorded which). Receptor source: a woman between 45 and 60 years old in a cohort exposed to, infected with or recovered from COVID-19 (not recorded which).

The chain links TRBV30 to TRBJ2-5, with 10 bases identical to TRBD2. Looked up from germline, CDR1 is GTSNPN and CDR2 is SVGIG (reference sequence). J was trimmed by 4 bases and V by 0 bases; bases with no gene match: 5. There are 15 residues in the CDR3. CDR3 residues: CAWSVASGGRETQYF. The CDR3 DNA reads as TGTGCCTGGAGTGTAGCTAGCGGGGGACGAGAGACCCAGTACTTC.

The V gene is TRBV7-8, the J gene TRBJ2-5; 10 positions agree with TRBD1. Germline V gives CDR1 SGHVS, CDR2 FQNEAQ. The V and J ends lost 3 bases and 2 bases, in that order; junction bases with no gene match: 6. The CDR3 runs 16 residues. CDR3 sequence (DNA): TGTGCCAGCAGCTTCCGGGACAGGGGCCCTCAAGAGACCCAGTACTTC. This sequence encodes CASSFRDRGPQETQYF.